Following are 18 T cell receptor beta chains from one sample sequenced in a study of spatial heterogeneity in lung cancer. Time point denoted: sample taken at primary tumor resection. Unsorted samples of tumor, nontumor lung or frozen PBMC had their whole RNA sequenced. MiXCR, run by TCRdb on the 5' RACE reads, gives a single entry per CDR3 protein. The data contain about 13,000 distinct CDR3 sequences, about 5.1% of them singletons. The sequenced sample was lung tumor tissue, obtained at surgery. Source of these receptors: a human donor with early-stage non-small cell lung cancer.

This clonotype has ten or more counts. The library was built for alpha chains, so this beta chain is an off-target read and its size means little. The chain is built from TRBV6-2 or TRBV6-3 and TRBJ2-2, with D perhaps being TRBD1 or TRBD2 (5 bases each). The CDR3 length is 15 residues. Trimming stripped 0 bases from V and 6 bases from J, with 11 bases between. Germline lookup yields CDR1 MNHEY and CDR2 SVGEGT. CDR3 nucleotide sequence: TGTGCCAGCAGTTACTCGACCCTGGGGGCCGGGGAGCTGTTTTTT. It translates to CASSYSTLGAGELFF.

Many counts were recorded for this clonotype. This beta chain is a stray read from a library made for alpha chains; its abundance is not meaningful. DNA of the CDR3: TGTGCCAGCAGTTACGCATCAGGTGGTATCACTGAAGCTTTCTTT. Translation gives CASSYASGGITEAFF. V and J are TRBV6-2 or TRBV6-3 and TRBJ1-1; no clear D gene. This CDR3 is built from 15 residues. The germline V and J ends were trimmed by 2 bases and 4 bases, with 14 bases remaining between them. Germline assignment: CDR1 MNHEY and CDR2 SVGEGT.

By share of the sample, this clonotype is medium-sized. Since it is a stray read in a library aimed at alpha chains, this beta chain has a size that is not meaningful. This rearrangement joins TRBV28 to TRBJ2-3; TRBD2 matches at 13 bases. The V segment lost 6 bases and the J segment 4 bases; nucleotides outside the gene matches: 10. Germline assignment: CDR1 MDHEN and CDR2 SYDVKM. This CDR3 has 17 residues. CDR3 nucleotide sequence: TGTGCCAGCAGCCCCGAACTAGCGGGGGGGAGGCCAGATACGCAGTATTTT. Translated: CASSPELAGGRPDTQYF.

This clonotype came up many times. A library made for alpha chains picked up this beta chain off target, so its size means little. The CDR3 region has the DNA TGTGCCAGCAGTGAAGGACAGGGGGGAGAGACCCAGTACTTC. It codes for CASSEGQGGETQYF. The gene calls are TRBV6-1 and TRBJ2-5; 9 positions match TRBD1. The CDR3 has 14 amino acids. Germline V gene data show CDR1 as MNHNS and CDR2 as SASEGT. V gave up 1 base and J gave up 4 bases; unmatched junction bases: 1.

The sample holds many counts of this clonotype. This beta chain was picked up by a library intended for alpha chains and is off target, so its count carries little meaning. The rearrangement joins TRBV7-3 to TRBJ2-5, with 10 bases aligning to TRBD1. The CDR3 contains 15 residues. Unmatched junction bases numbered 11, after V lost 6 bases and J lost 7 bases. Germline V CDR1 and CDR2: SGHTA, FQGTGA. The CDR3, as DNA: TGTGCCAGCAGTCCTGGGGGGACAGGGGCCCCGACCCAGTACTTC. The encoded protein is CASSPGGTGAPTQYF.

The sample holds many counts of this clonotype. This beta chain was picked up by a library intended for alpha chains and is off target, so its count carries little meaning. The CDR3 region has the DNA TGTGCCAGCAGATGGAACGACCGGGCCAACGTCCTGACTTTC. Translating it yields CASRWNDRANVLTF. The chain couples TRBV12-3 or TRBV12-4 to TRBJ2-6; D call uncertain. The CDR3 totals 14 residues. V gave up 6 bases and J gave up 5 bases, with 11 bases separating them.

This clonotype appeared many times. This beta chain is off target for a library built for alpha chains, so its abundance means little. V usage is TRBV9 and J usage is TRBJ1-2; D perhaps matches TRBD1 (6 bases). The germline V gene has CDR1 SGDLS and CDR2 YYNGEE. The V and J ends lost 0 bases and 6 bases respectively, with 9 bases between them. The CDR3 is made up of 13 amino acids. The CDR3 loop reads CASSVGTGNGYTF. The CDR3 nucleotides are TGTGCCAGCAGCGTAGGAACAGGGAATGGCTACACCTTC.

This clonotype has ten or more counts. A library prepared for alpha chains yielded this beta chain as an off-target read; its size is of little meaning. As DNA, the CDR3 is TGCAGCGTTGAAAGAGGGCGAGGGGTGGATACGCAGTATTTT. Translated: CSVERGRGVDTQYF. The chain links TRBV29-1 to TRBJ2-3; the D call may be TRBD1 or TRBD2 (5 bases each). The germline V and J ends were trimmed by 2 bases and 6 bases, with 15 bases remaining between them. This CDR3 is 14 amino acids long. CDR1 SQVTM and CDR2 ANQGSEA come from the germline V gene.

At least ten counts were recorded for this clonotype. This beta chain is off target for a library built for alpha chains, so its abundance means little. This chain connects TRBV7-2 to TRBJ1-6; D unclear. CDR1 is SGHTA and CDR2 is FQGNSA in the germline V gene. The CDR3 runs to 12 residues. Trimming removed 6 bases from V and 12 bases from J, with 12 bases in between. CDR3 amino acids: CASRAQWEPLHF. The CDR3 DNA is TGTGCCAGCAGGGCGCAATGGGAACCCCTCCACTTT.

This clonotype was seen ten or more times. The library was built for alpha chains, so this beta chain is an off-target read and its size means little. V usage is TRBV24-1 and J usage is TRBJ2-6; D unclear. The CDR3 consists of 18 residues. Between the trimmed V and J ends, which lost 5 bases and 1 base, there was a span of 17 bases. The germline V gene encodes CDR1 KGHDR and CDR2 SFDVKD. Here the CDR3 reads CATSGPENRYSGANVLTF. The DNA for the CDR3 is TGTGCCACCAGTGGCCCGGAGAACAGATATTCTGGGGCCAACGTCCTGACTTTC.

This clonotype was seen at least ten times. The library was prepared for alpha chains; this beta chain is a stray read, so its frequency means little. The rearrangement joins TRBV7-9 to TRBJ1-1; D might be TRBD1 (6 bases). With 2 bases removed from V and 5 bases from J, the gap between germline ends came to 15 bases. The CDR3 covers 15 residues. The V gene's germline CDR1 is SEHNR and CDR2 FQNEAQ (reference sequence). CDR3 sequence (DNA): TGTGCCAGCAGCTTACTTAGGCAGGGGAGGACTGAAGCTTTCTTT. Translating it yields CASSLLRQGRTEAFF.

By proportion, this clonotype is medium-sized. As an off-target read in a library built for alpha chains, this beta chain has a frequency of little significance. The rearrangement uses TRBV7-2 and TRBJ2-1, with D maybe TRBD2 (6 bases). CDR3 length equals 15 residues. In germline, CDR1 is SGHTA, CDR2 FQGNSA. V gave up 1 base and J gave up 6 bases, with 13 bases separating them. This chain's CDR3 is CASSLGSEGRNEQFF. The CDR3 DNA reads TGTGCCAGCAGCTTAGGATCGGAGGGGCGCAATGAGCAGTTCTTC.

This clonotype was found many times. The size of this beta chain means little, since it is a stray read in a library made for alpha chains. This rearrangement joins TRBV18 to TRBJ1-1, with D perhaps TRBD1 (5 bases). The CDR3 consists of 13 residues. The germline V and J ends were trimmed by 6 bases and 0 bases, with 8 bases remaining between them. Germline loops: CDR1 KGHSH, CDR2 LQKENI. The CDR3 bases are TGTGCCAGCTCGGGGGGGTTGAACACTGAAGCTTTCTTT. It translates to CASSGGLNTEAFF.

This clonotype was seen many times. As an off-target read in a library built for alpha chains, this beta chain has a frequency of little significance. The chain joins TRBV29-1 to TRBJ1-6; the match to TRBD1 covers 7 bases. Germline loops: CDR1 SQVTM, CDR2 ANQGSEA. This CDR3 comprises 13 residues. V was pared by 7 bases and J by 8 bases, with 8 bases of the junction left unmatched. The CDR3 region has the DNA TGCAGCGCCAGGGGGAGGGGGGATTCACCCCTCCACTTT. Translated: CSARGRGDSPLHF. The whole variable domain, remainder taken from reference TRBV29-1 and TRBJ1-6, is SAVISQKPSRDICQRGTSLTIQCQVDSQVTMMFWYRQQPGQSLTLIATANQGSEATYESGFVIDKFPISRPNLTFSTLTVSNMSPEDSSIYLCSARGRGDSPLHFGNGTRLTVT.

This clonotype was seen ten or more times. Since it is a stray read in a library aimed at alpha chains, this beta chain has a size that is not meaningful. The chain combines TRBV6-5 with TRBJ2-7; no reliable D call. With 2 bases removed from V and 6 bases from J, the gap between germline ends came to 14 bases. Germline-derived CDR1 and CDR2 are MNHEY and SVGAGI. This CDR3 contains 14 residues. CDR3 loop: CASSYTAGWSEQYF. The CDR3 DNA follows: TGTGCCAGCAGTTACACGGCTGGTTGGTCCGAGCAGTACTTC.

In its sample, this clonotype was seen many times. This beta chain turned up in a library designed for alpha chains; as an off-target read, its abundance says little. This chain uses TRBV5-6 with TRBJ1-1; 10 positions match TRBD1. This CDR3 contains 17 residues. Looked up from germline, CDR1 is SGHDT and CDR2 is YYEEEE. V shed 4 bases and J 1 base; nucleotides not matched to a gene: 10. CDR3 loop: CASSLLTGGRQNTEAFF. CDR3 in DNA: TGTGCCAGCAGCCTTTTGACAGGGGGCCGCCAGAACACTGAAGCTTTCTTT. Full variable domain (missing parts from reference TRBV5-6 and TRBJ1-1): DAGVTQSPTHLIKTRGQQVTLRCSPKSGHDTVSWYQQALGQGPQFIFQYYEEEERQRGNFPDRFSGHQFPNYSSELNVNALLLGDSALYLCASSLLTGGRQNTEAFFGQGTRLTVV.

This clonotype is medium-sized. Within a library made for alpha chains, this beta chain is off target, and its count is uninformative. The rearrangement uses TRBV5-1 and TRBJ2-3; possibly TRBD1 or TRBD2 for D (5 bases each). Germline V gives CDR1 SGHRS, CDR2 YFSETQ. The CDR3 loop spans 13 amino acids. The V end was cut by 5 bases, the J end by 8 bases, with 15 bases between. The CDR3 region has the DNA TGCGCCAGCAGATCGGGGCCTGGAGGTACGCAGTATTTT. It is translated as CASRSGPGGTQYF.

This clonotype was seen repeatedly, ten times or more. For a library built for alpha chains, this beta chain is a stray read; little rests on its size. This sequence joins TRBV20-1 and TRBJ2-1; 13 nucleotides match TRBD2. Trimming cost V 2 bases and J 5 bases; bases outside gene matches: 6. This CDR3 region has 16 residues. Germline V gives CDR1 DFQATT, CDR2 SNEGSKA (reference sequence). CDR3 loop: CSARPPGLAGNNEQFF. CDR3 sequence (DNA): TGCAGTGCTAGACCCCCGGGACTAGCGGGGAACAATGAGCAGTTCTTC.